The source of this TCR beta chain is a study of blood T cell repertoires in COVID-19. About the research overall: Collection of acute and convalescent COVID-19 samples took place in the United States, Italy and Spain. Sources were T cells, B-cell-depleted T cells, or PBMCs; the material itself was cDNA or gDNA.

The germline V gene encodes CDR1 LGHDT and CDR2 YNNKEL (reference sequence). The CDR3 is 12 residues long. V was cut by 1 base and J by 9 bases, with 7 bases left in between. Source study methods: How many nucleated cells were present was estimated from reference gene primer amplification. Here immunoSEQ multiplex PCR was the method, and the copy in TCRdb shows in-frame clones only, minus some. V and J calls and clone size are those listed in that table; D and trimming were worked out from the DNA. The sample has hundreds of thousands of clones, around nine tenths seen once. The TCR originated in a man aged 60 to 75 with acute or convalescent COVID-19. The rearrangement joins TRBV3-1 (or the pseudogene TRBV3-2) to TRBJ1-5; D ambiguous. The specimen sequenced was peripheral blood. DNA of the CDR3: TGTGCCAGCAGCCAAGCCACGGGGCCCCAGCATTTT. It specifies CASSQATGPQHF.